Listed below are T cell receptor beta chains from one sample, sequenced in a study of blood T cell repertoires in COVID-19. Generated by immunoSEQ multiplex PCR, the TCRdb table keeps only in-frame clones and is missing some. Here the sample spans 150,000 to 200,000 clones, roughly four fifths being singletons. The sequenced sample consisted of peripheral blood. Receptors were obtained from a human donor in a cohort sampled during active COVID-19. The CDR3 runs from the conserved cysteine through the conserved F or W. D genes are given only for firm matches. For some rows the clone size is stated as once, few or many, or as a class when expanded; others skip it.

J gene | V gene | clone size | D gene | CDR3 protein | CDR3 DNA
TRBJ1-2 | TRBV15 | . | . | CATSRAQGSNYGYTF | TGTGCCACCAGCAGAGCCCAGGGGAGTAACTATGGCTACACCTTC
TRBJ2-5 | TRBV7-8 | . | . | CATRRWSQETQYF | TGTGCCACCCGCCGGTGGAGCCAAGAGACCCAGTACTTC
TRBJ1-2 | TRBV19 | . | TRBD1 | CASSTMTGGSHYGYTF | TGTGCCAGTAGTACCATGACAGGGGGTTCTCACTATGGCTACACCTTC
TRBJ2-1 | TRBV6-1 | . | TRBD2 | CASSAPGGARYNEQFF | TGTGCCAGCAGTGCCCCCGGGGGGGCTCGATACAATGAGCAGTTCTTC
TRBJ1-1 | TRBV19 | . | . | CASSPGQNTEAFF | TGTGCCAGTAGTCCGGGACAGAACACTGAAGCTTTCTTT
TRBJ1-4 | TRBV14 | . | . | CASSQEMGGREKLFF | TGTGCCAGCAGCCAAGAAATGGGGGGAAGAGAAAAACTGTTTTTT
TRBJ2-7 | TRBV3-1/TRBV3-2 | . | TRBD1 | CASSRQGALYEQYF | TGTGCCAGCAGCAGACAGGGGGCGCTTTACGAGCAGTACTTC
TRBJ1-1 | TRBV28 | . | . | CASSLAGERSTEAFF | TGTGCCAGCAGTTTAGCAGGGGAGAGGAGCACTGAAGCTTTCTTT
TRBJ1-3 | TRBV18 | . | . | CASSPEQKPGNTIYF | TGTGCCAGCTCACCGGAGCAGAAACCTGGAAACACCATATATTTT
TRBJ2-2 | TRBV6-4 | . | . | CASSAVGGTGELFF | TGTGCCAGCAGTGCTGTGGGGGGCACCGGGGAGCTGTTTTTT
TRBJ2-5 | TRBV3-1/TRBV3-2 | . | . | CASSQEGQGRGETQYF | TGTGCCAGCAGCCAAGAGGGGCAGGGGCGAGGGGAGACCCAGTACTTC
TRBJ2-3 | TRBV6-2/TRBV6-3 | . | TRBD2 | CASSYPASGSPDTQYF | TGTGCCAGCAGTTACCCGGCTAGCGGGAGCCCAGATACGCAGTATTTT
TRBJ2-7 | TRBV5-6 | many | . | CASSFEDRPYEQYF | TGTGCCAGCAGCTTCGAGGACAGACCCTACGAGCAGTACTTC
TRBJ1-1 | TRBV5-6 | . | TRBD1 | CASSWGQGGTEAFF | TGTGCCAGCAGCTGGGGACAGGGGGGGACTGAAGCTTTCTTT
TRBJ1-3 | TRBV5-6 | . | TRBD1 | CASTRQGVTIYF | TGTGCCAGCACCCGACAGGGTGTGACCATATATTTT
TRBJ1-2 | TRBV19 | . | . | CASKGDRLVSYTF | TGTGCCAGTAAAGGAGACAGGCTGGTAAGCTACACCTTC
TRBJ1-1 | TRBV27 | . | TRBD1 | CASSPRQGPNTEAFF | TGTGCCAGCAGTCCGCGACAGGGACCGAACACTGAAGCTTTCTTT
TRBJ1-1 | TRBV28 | . | TRBD1 | CASSLSGQGGTEAFF | TGTGCCAGCAGTTTGAGCGGACAGGGGGGCACTGAAGCTTTCTTT
TRBJ1-2 | TRBV2 | . | TRBD1 | CASRRDSIGYTF | TGTGCCAGCAGGCGGGACAGTATCGGCTACACCTTC
TRBJ1-6 | TRBV18 | . | . | CASSPHGNSPLHF | TGTGCCAGCTCACCACACGGGAATTCACCCCTCCACTTT
TRBJ2-3 | TRBV28 | . | TRBD2 | CASSAGTSGPDTQYF | TGTGCCAGCAGTGCCGGGACTAGCGGCCCCGATACGCAGTATTTT
TRBJ2-2 | TRBV28 | . | . | CASRDPRFSGELFF | TGTGCCAGCAGAGACCCCAGGTTCAGCGGGGAGCTGTTTTTT
TRBJ1-2 | TRBV6-4 | few | . | CATSGGEGEGYTF | TGTGCCACGAGCGGGGGGGAAGGAGAGGGCTACACCTTC
TRBJ2-7 | TRBV19 | . | TRBD1 | CATPSEGTETYEQYF | TGTGCCACCCCGAGCGAGGGGACAGAAACCTACGAGCAGTACTTC
TRBJ1-1 | TRBV5-1 | . | . | CASSQGLANTEAFF | TGCGCCAGCAGCCAGGGGTTGGCGAACACTGAAGCTTTCTTT
TRBJ1-6 | TRBV4-3 | . | . | CASSQGIWTANSPLHF | TGCGCCAGCAGCCAAGGCATTTGGACAGCTAATTCACCCCTCCACTTT
TRBJ2-7 | TRBV7-9 | . | TRBD2 | CASSLTIGLAGAYEQYF | TGTGCCAGCAGCTTAACAATTGGACTAGCGGGGGCCTACGAGCAGTACTTC
TRBJ2-7 | TRBV4-3 | . | . | CASSQDPRSYEQYF | TGCGCCAGCAGCCAAGACCCCCGCTCCTACGAGCAGTACTTC